The clone carrying this TCR beta chain was observed once. Its antigen is as yet unknown. Trimming took 4 bases from V and 5 from J, leaving 18 bases between them. The CDR3 has 15 residues. Germline V gene sequence: CDR1 SGHNT, CDR2 YYREEE (reference sequence). The sample comes from a study of graft-versus-host responses after intestinal transplantation. Using immunoSEQ multiplex PCR, the repertoire was profiled, and TCRdb retains in-frame clones only, with some absent. The sample comprises 70,000 to 95,000 clones, around 90% of which are singletons, and 0.11% rests with the top ten. Overall study findings and caveats: GvH clones occurred in recipient marrow; some first appeared in ileum or blood.

The J gene is TRBJ2-5, the V gene TRBV5-4, with TRBD1 as a possible D gene (6 bases). The sequence derives from a human donor who received an intestinal transplant. The sample consisted of unstimulated CD4+ T cells sorted from spleen or lymph node cells, taken before intestinal transplant. The CDR3: CASSPDRISSETQYF. In DNA form, the CDR3 reads TGTGCCAGCAGCCCTGACAGGATTTCGTCGGAGACCCAGTACTTC.